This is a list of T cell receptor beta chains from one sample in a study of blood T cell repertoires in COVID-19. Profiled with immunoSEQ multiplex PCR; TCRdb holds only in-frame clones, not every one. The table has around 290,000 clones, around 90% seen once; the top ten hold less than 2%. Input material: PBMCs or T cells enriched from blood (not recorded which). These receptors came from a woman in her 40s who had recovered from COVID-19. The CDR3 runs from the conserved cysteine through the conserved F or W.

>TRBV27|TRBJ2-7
CASNTVGRGMHEQYF
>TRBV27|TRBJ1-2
CASSLRQGAGGYTF
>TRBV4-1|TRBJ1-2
CASSQDRTFSYGYTF
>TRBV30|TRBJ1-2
CAGGRDRGNYGYTF
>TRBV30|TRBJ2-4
CAWGVQGNIQYF
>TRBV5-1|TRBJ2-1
CASSLDSPNNEQFF
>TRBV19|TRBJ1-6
CASSNRQGVHSDSPLHF
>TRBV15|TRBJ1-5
CATSEAPPQHF
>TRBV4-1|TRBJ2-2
CASKQRGDTGELFF
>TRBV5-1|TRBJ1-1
CASRSRVNTEAFF
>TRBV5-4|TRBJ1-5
CASSPGGSNQPQHF
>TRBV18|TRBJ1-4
CASSLSSATNEKLFF
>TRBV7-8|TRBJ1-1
CASSLSGTLNTEAFF
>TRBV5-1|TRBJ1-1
CASSAGRANTEAFF
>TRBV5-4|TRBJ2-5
CASSPGTSGVETQYF
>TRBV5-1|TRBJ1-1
CASSPDRMNTEAFF
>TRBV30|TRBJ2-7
CAWSAGTGGAYEQYF
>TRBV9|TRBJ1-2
CASSASGSGGYTF
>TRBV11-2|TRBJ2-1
CASRPLGEGNEQFF
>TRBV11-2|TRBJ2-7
CASSLDRGPEQYF
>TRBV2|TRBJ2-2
CASRRTGALEGELFF
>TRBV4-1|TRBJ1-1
CASSQDRGTEAFF
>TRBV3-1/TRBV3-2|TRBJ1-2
CASSIRQGARGYTF
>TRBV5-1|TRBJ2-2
CASRRSQGARNTGELFF
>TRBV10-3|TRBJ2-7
CAISDPRGSGRQNNEQYF
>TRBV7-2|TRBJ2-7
CASSLRSGTSGRSYEQYF
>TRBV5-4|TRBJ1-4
CASSFADRGREKLFF
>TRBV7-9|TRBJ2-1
CASSLVSHRPNEQFF
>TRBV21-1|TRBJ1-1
CASSKEEGRLNTEAFF
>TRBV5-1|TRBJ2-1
CASSPTLVAGGIGNEQFF
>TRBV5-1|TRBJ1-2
CASSYPGQGNIYGYTF
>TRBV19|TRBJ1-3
CASSISTGLSGNTIYF
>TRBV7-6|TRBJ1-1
CASSLQGRMNTEAFF
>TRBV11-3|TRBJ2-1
CASSLGGYNEQFF
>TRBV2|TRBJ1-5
CASSDSRGNQPQHF
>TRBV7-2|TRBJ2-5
CASSLPTPQETQYF
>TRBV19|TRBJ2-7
CASSRWQTGYEQYF
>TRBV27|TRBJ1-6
CASSLLARDNSPLHF
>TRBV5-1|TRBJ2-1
CASSFGQGAKQFF
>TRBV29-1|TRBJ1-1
CSVKGQGVRNTEAFF
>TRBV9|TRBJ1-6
CASSNDRGLSPLHF
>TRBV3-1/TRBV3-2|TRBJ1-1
CASSLGVQNTEAFF
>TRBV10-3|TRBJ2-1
CAISQLAGIYNEQFF
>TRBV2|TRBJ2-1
CASRERVLAGDEQFF
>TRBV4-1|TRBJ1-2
CASREGGGSYGYTF
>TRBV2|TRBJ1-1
CASRAGAGANTEAFF
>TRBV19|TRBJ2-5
CASSILAGASRETQYF
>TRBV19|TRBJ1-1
CASSTGTGYHTEAFF